These 26 T cell receptor beta chains were all obtained from the same sample, sequenced in a study of blood T cell repertoires in COVID-19 (dated by TCRdb to 2020 to 2021). The library relied on the immunoSEQ multiplex PCR assay. TCRdb's version of the immuneACCESS table is confined to in-frame rearrangements and falls short of the full clone set. An unresolved V gene accounts for under half of the shortfall where checked; the remainder is of unknown origin. This sample has a few hundred thousand clones in its table, and 87% of those were observed once. The ten largest clones capture approximately 10% of the sample. Sequenced: PBMCs or T cells enriched from blood (not recorded which). All receptors derive from a man aged 18 to 35 with acute COVID-19.

The chain joins TRBV28 to TRBJ2-3, with 8 positions matching TRBD2. Trimming at V came to 6 bases and at J to 0 bases, leaving 2 bases not matched to a gene. The germline V gene encodes CDR1 MDHEN and CDR2 SYDVKM. This CDR3 contains 14 residues. CDR3 in amino acids: CASSLAGSTDTQYF. In nucleotides, the CDR3 is TGTGCCAGCAGCTTAGCGGGAAGCACAGATACGCAGTATTTT.

V usage is TRBV6-5 and J usage is TRBJ2-7; D is perhaps TRBD2 (7 bases). Germline lookup yields CDR1 MNHEY and CDR2 SVGAGI. Trimming removed 6 bases at V and 3 bases at J, with 15 bases between. The CDR3 has 14 amino acids. The CDR3 DNA reads TGTGCCAGCAGCTCCAAGGGGGGGCACTACGAGCAGTACTTC. Its translation is CASSSKGGHYEQYF.

The chain couples TRBV5-1 to TRBJ1-2; no clear D. The germline V gene encodes CDR1 SGHRS and CDR2 YFSETQ. Trimming left V 4 bases short and J 8 bases short, with 18 bases between. The CDR3 runs to 14 residues. For the CDR3, the DNA is TGCGCCAGCAGCCTTACTTGGGCCCTTGGGGGCTACACCTTC. This codes for CASSLTWALGGYTF.

The rearrangement uses TRBV4-1 and TRBJ1-3, with no clear D. The germline gives CDR1 MGHRA, CDR2 YSYEKL. The CDR3 runs to 16 residues. Between the trimmed V and J ends, which lost 5 bases and 2 bases, there was a span of 16 bases. The CDR3: CASSYPGRAAGNTIYF. CDR3 bases: TGCGCCAGCAGCTATCCCGGGAGGGCGGCTGGAAACACCATATATTTT.

This rearrangement joins TRBV10-1 to TRBJ2-5; maybe TRBD1 (7 bases). Germline CDR1 WNHNN, CDR2 SYGVQD (reference sequence). Trimming shortened V by 0 bases and J by 3 bases, and 11 bases separated the two germline ends. CDR3 length: 15 amino acids. The chain's CDR3 is CASSESQGEEETQYF. CDR3 sequence (DNA): TGCGCCAGCAGTGAGTCCCAGGGGGAGGAAGAGACCCAGTACTTC.

The rearrangement links TRBV6-5 to TRBJ1-2; D is unclear. V gave up 2 bases and J gave up 4 bases, with 14 bases separating them. The CDR3 has 15 residues. Germline V gene lookup returns CDR1 MNHEY and CDR2 SVGAGI. CDR3 residues: CASSYQTDKTYGYTF. The CDR3 DNA reads TGTGCCAGCAGTTACCAGACCGACAAGACCTATGGCTACACCTTC.

This sequence joins TRBV2 and TRBJ1-4, with TRBD1 as a possible D gene (5 bases). The germline V gene has CDR1 SNHLY and CDR2 FYNNEI. The germline V and J ends were trimmed by 5 bases and 3 bases, with 13 bases remaining between them. The CDR3 loop spans 15 amino acids. CDR3 amino acids: CASSSMGGANEKLFF. CDR3 DNA sequence: TGTGCCAGCAGTTCGATGGGGGGTGCTAATGAAAAACTGTTTTTT.

This rearrangement joins TRBV9 to TRBJ1-2; D is unclear. Trimming left V 0 bases short and J 3 bases short, with 18 bases between. Germline V CDR1 and CDR2: SGDLS, YYNGEE. The CDR3 is made up of 17 amino acids. Here the CDR3 DNA reads TGTGCCAGCAGCGTAGGAGGCCGAGGGTCAAGTGACTATGGCTACACCTTC. It translates to CASSVGGRGSSDYGYTF.

This clone was counted between two and nine times. The gene calls are TRBV10-3 and TRBJ2-7, with D perhaps TRBD1 (7 bases). The germline V gene has CDR1 ENHRY and CDR2 SYGVKD. CDR3 length: 15 amino acids. Trimming took off 2 bases at V and 7 bases at J, with 18 bases between the two ends. The CDR3 region is CAISENPGGGLEQYF. The CDR3 DNA reads as TGTGCCATCAGTGAGAACCCAGGGGGAGGTTTGGAGCAGTACTTC.

The rearrangement uses TRBV7-9 and TRBJ2-7, with TRBD2 identical over 7 bases. V dropped 5 bases and J dropped 6; count of bases not matched to a gene: 10. This CDR3 has 14 residues. Germline CDR1 reads SEHNR; CDR2 reads FQNEAQ (reference sequence). This CDR3 is CASSAAGGSFEQYF. CDR3 sequence (DNA): TGTGCCAGCAGCGCGGCTGGCGGGAGTTTCGAGCAGTACTTC. Supplemented by reference TRBV7-9 and TRBJ2-7, the full variable domain reads DTGVSQNPRHKITKRGQNVTFRCDPISEHNRLYWYRQTLGQGPEFLTYFQNEAQLEKSRLLSDRFSAERPKGSFSTLEIQRTEQGDSAMYLCASSAAGGSFEQYFGPGTRLTVT.

V usage is TRBV28 and J usage is TRBJ2-7; possible D gene TRBD1, 6 bases. This CDR3 is built from 13 residues. The ends were cut back, 7 bases at V and 3 bases at J, with 13 bases in the middle. Germline V gene data show CDR1 as MDHEN and CDR2 as SYDVKM. DNA of the CDR3: TGTGCCAGCACTGGACAGATTAACTACGAGCAGTACTTC. Translating it yields CASTGQINYEQYF.

The chain links TRBV30 to TRBJ1-1; TRBD1 is a possible D gene (5 bases). V was clipped by 2 bases and J by 4 bases, with 14 bases between them. This CDR3 spans 14 amino acids. Germline CDR1 GTSNPN, CDR2 SVGIG (reference sequence). The CDR3: CAWSFRGEGTEAFF. The CDR3 bases are TGTGCCTGGAGTTTCCGGGGGGAGGGCACTGAAGCTTTCTTT.

V and J are TRBV4-1 and TRBJ2-1; 8 bases align to TRBD2. V was clipped by 6 bases and J by 7 bases; unmatched bases: 11. Per the germline V gene, CDR1 is MGHRA and CDR2 is YSYEKL. The CDR3 is 15 amino acids. Here the CDR3 reads CASRPAGVTRNEQFF. The CDR3 DNA reads as TGCGCCAGCAGACCAGCGGGAGTAACTCGGAATGAGCAGTTCTTC.

This chain links TRBV5-1 with TRBJ1-3; TRBD1 matches at 12 bases. The V segment lost 3 bases and the J segment 3 bases; nucleotides outside the gene matches: 4. The V gene's germline CDR1 is SGHRS and CDR2 YFSETQ. This CDR3 contains 16 residues. CDR3 protein: CASSSGTGGNGNTIYF. In DNA form, the CDR3 reads TGCGCCAGCAGCTCCGGGACAGGGGGCAATGGAAACACCATATATTTT.

In its sample, this clone was seen a few times. This sequence joins TRBV19 and TRBJ2-2; a weak D match, TRBD2 (6 bases). Germline loops: CDR1 LNHDA, CDR2 SQIVND (reference sequence). The CDR3 is 17 amino acids. V dropped 1 base and J dropped 4 bases, with 16 bases sitting between them. The CDR3 protein is CASSIGVWERVTGELFF. Written as DNA, the CDR3 is TGTGCCAGTAGTATAGGGGTTTGGGAGCGGGTCACCGGGGAGCTGTTTTTT.

The gene calls are TRBV14 and TRBJ2-7; D unresolved. Germline CDR1 is SGHDN and CDR2 is FVKESK. The CDR3 sequence is 12 residues long. V lost 0 bases and J 2 bases, leaving 2 bases between the germline ends. DNA for the CDR3: TGTGCCAGCAGCCAAGACGCCTACGAGCAGTACTTC. This codes for CASSQDAYEQYF.

The V call is TRBV7-2, the J call TRBJ1-5; a possible D gene is TRBD1 (5 bases). Germline V gives CDR1 SGHTA, CDR2 FQGNSA. The ends were cut back, 5 bases at V and 0 bases at J, with 11 bases in the middle. This CDR3 is built from 15 residues. CDR3 nucleotide sequence: TGTGCCAGCAGCCCACAGGCGGATAGCAATCAGCCCCAGCATTTT. Its translation is CASSPQADSNQPQHF.

The chain has TRBV27 and TRBJ1-2; possibly TRBD1 for D (5 bases). The CDR3 covers 18 residues. The germline V gene encodes CDR1 MNHEY and CDR2 SMNVEV (reference sequence). The germline V and J ends were trimmed by 3 bases and 4 bases, with 24 bases remaining between them. The CDR3 loop reads CASSFLRVSGVEGYGYTF. DNA for the CDR3: TGTGCCAGCAGTTTCTTAAGAGTCTCGGGGGTCGAGGGCTATGGCTACACCTTC.

The chain links TRBV5-4 to TRBJ1-3; possible D gene TRBD1, 6 bases. CDR1 is SGHNT and CDR2 is YYREEE in the germline V gene (reference sequence). Trimming took off 4 bases at V and 4 bases at J, with 12 bases between the two ends. The CDR3 runs to 14 residues. The CDR3 loop is CASSNRDKGNTIYF. DNA for the CDR3: TGTGCCAGCAGCAACCGGGACAAGGGAAACACCATATATTTT.

The chain recombines TRBV28 with TRBJ1-1; possibly TRBD1 for D (6 bases). V was trimmed by 3 bases and J by 11 bases, leaving 16 bases between them. Germline CDR1 and CDR2: MDHEN and SYDVKM. This CDR3 contains 13 residues. The chain's CDR3 is CASSFGTLLSAFF. The CDR3 coding sequence is TGTGCCAGCAGTTTCGGGACACTCCTAAGTGCTTTCTTT.

V usage is TRBV4-3 and J usage is TRBJ2-2, with 14 bases identical to TRBD2. The ends lost 4 bases at V and 0 bases at J; junction bases unmatched: 10. The germline V gene encodes CDR1 LGHNA and CDR2 YSLEER. This CDR3 region has 20 residues. This CDR3 reads CASSPSGTSGGTSNTGELFF. In DNA form, the CDR3 reads TGCGCCAGCAGCCCTTCCGGGACTAGCGGGGGAACTTCGAACACCGGGGAGCTGTTTTTT.

CDR3: CASSLELAVGNEQFF. The CDR3 DNA reads as TGTGCCAGCAGCTTAGAACTAGCGGTTGGTAATGAGCAGTTCTTC. V gene TRBV7-8 combines with J gene TRBJ2-1, with 8 positions matching TRBD2. The CDR3 length is 15 residues. V was clipped by 1 base and J by 7 bases; unmatched bases: 6. The germline V gene has CDR1 SGHVS and CDR2 FQNEAQ.

The chain is built from TRBV2 and TRBJ1-5; a weak D match, TRBD1 (5 bases). This CDR3 comprises 14 residues. Per germline, CDR1 SNHLY and CDR2 FYNNEI. V was trimmed by 6 bases and J by 3 bases, leaving 12 bases between them. The CDR3 sequence: CASSPRQSNQPQHF. CDR3 coding DNA: TGTGCCAGCAGCCCTAGACAGTCCAATCAGCCCCAGCATTTT.

The chain carries TRBV28 and TRBJ2-1; the D gene is possibly TRBD2 (7 bases). CDR1 MDHEN and CDR2 SYDVKM come from the germline V gene. The CDR3 extends over 14 amino acids. V gave up 8 bases and J gave up 10 bases, with 21 bases separating them. This CDR3 reads CASGGRGYGGEQFF. The CDR3 nucleotides read TGTGCCAGCGGTGGGAGGGGGTACGGCGGGGAGCAGTTCTTC.

The chain joins TRBV25-1 to TRBJ2-7, with a possible D match to TRBD2 (5 bases). Per the germline V gene, CDR1 is MGHDK and CDR2 is SYGVNS. The V and J ends lost 2 bases and 1 base respectively, with 15 bases between them. This CDR3 has 16 amino acids. CDR3 sequence: CASSEKGVGGSYEQYF. The CDR3 nucleotides are TGTGCCAGCAGTGAAAAGGGAGTCGGCGGGTCCTACGAGCAGTACTTC.

V gene TRBV7-9 combines with J gene TRBJ1-2; weak D call: TRBD1 (6 bases). Trimming left V 6 bases short and J 3 bases short, with 8 bases between. There are 12 residues in the CDR3. Germline V gene sequence: CDR1 SEHNR, CDR2 FQNEAQ (reference sequence). The CDR3: CASRQGDYGYTF. The CDR3 DNA follows: TGTGCCAGCAGACAGGGAGACTATGGCTACACCTTC.